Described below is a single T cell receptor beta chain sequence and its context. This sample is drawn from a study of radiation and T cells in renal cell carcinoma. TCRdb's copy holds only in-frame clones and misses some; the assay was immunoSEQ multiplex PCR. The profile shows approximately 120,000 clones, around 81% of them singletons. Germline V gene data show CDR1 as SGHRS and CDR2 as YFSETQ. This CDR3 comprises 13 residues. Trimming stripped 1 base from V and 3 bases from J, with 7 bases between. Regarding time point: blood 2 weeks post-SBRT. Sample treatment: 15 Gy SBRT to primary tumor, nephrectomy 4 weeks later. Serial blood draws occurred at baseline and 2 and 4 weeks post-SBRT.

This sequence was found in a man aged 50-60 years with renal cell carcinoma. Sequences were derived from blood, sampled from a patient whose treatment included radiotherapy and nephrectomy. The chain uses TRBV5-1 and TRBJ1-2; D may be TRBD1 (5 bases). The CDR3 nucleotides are TGCGCCAGCAGCTTGATCAGGGACTATGGCTACACCTTC. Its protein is CASSLIRDYGYTF. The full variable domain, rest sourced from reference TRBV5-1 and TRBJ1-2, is KAGVTQTPRYLIKTRGQQVTLSCSPISGHRSVSWYQQTPGQGLQFLFEYFSETQRNKGNFPGRFSGRQFSNSRSEMNVSTLELGDSALYLCASSLIRDYGYTFGSGTRLTVV.